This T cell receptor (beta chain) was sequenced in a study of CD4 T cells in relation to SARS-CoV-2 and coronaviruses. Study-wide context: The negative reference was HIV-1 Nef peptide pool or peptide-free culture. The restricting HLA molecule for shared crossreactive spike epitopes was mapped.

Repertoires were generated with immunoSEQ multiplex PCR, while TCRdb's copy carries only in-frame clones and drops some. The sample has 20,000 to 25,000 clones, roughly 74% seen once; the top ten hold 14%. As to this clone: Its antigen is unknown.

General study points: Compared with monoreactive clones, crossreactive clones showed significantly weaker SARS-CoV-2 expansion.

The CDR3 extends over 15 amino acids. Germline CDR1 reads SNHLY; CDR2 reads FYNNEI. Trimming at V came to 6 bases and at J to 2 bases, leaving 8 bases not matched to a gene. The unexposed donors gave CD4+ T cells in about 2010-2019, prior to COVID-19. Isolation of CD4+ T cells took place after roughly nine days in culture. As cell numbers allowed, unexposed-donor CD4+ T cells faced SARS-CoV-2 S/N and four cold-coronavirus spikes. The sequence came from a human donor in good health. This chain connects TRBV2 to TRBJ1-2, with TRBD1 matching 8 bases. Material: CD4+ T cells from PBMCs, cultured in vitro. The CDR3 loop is CASSNTGTGNYGYTF. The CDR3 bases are TGTGCCAGCAGCAACACGGGGACAGGCAACTATGGCTACACCTTC.